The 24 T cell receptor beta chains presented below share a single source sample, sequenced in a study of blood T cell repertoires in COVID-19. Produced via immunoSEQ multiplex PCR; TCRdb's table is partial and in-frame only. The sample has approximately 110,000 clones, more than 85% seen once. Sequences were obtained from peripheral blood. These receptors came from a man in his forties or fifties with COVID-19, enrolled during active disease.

CDR3 sequence (DNA): TGTGCCAGCAGTTTATCTCCCCGAAGTCCTGGCGCTTTCTTT. Its protein is CASSLSPRSPGAFF. The chain carries TRBV27 and TRBJ1-1; no firm D call. This CDR3 region has 14 residues. In germline, CDR1 is MNHEY, CDR2 SMNVEV (reference sequence). The V end lost 0 bases, the J end lost 11 bases, and 16 bases lay between the germline ends.

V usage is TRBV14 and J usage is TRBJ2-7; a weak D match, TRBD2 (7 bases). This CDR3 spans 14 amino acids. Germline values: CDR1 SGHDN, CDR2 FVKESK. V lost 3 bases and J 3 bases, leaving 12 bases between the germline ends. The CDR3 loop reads CASSHGGRNYEQYV. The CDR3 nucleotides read TGTGCCAGCAGCCACGGGGGGCGCAACTACGAGCAGTACGTC.

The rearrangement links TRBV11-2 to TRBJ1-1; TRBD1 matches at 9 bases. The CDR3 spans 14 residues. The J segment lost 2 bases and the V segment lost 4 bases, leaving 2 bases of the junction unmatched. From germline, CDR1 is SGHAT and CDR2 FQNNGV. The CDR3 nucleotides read TGTGCCAGCAGCTCGACAGGGGGAAACACTGAAGCTTTCTTT. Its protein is CASSSTGGNTEAFF.

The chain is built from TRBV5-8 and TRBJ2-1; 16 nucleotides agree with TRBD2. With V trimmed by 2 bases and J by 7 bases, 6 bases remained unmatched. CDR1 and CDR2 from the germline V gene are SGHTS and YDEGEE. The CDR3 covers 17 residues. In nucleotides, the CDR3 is TGTGCCAGCAGCTTTTTCGGGACTAGCGGGAGGGGAAATGAGCAGTTCTTC. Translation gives CASSFFGTSGRGNEQFF.

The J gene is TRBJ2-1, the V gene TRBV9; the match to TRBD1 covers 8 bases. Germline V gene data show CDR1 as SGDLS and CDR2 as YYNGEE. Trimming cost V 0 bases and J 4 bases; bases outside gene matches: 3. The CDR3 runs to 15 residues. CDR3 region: CASSVGTGRYNEQFF. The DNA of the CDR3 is TGTGCCAGCAGCGTAGGGACAGGGAGATACAATGAGCAGTTCTTC. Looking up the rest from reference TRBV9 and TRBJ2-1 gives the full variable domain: DSGVTQTPKHLITATGQRVTLRCSPRSGDLSVYWYQQSLDQGLQFLIQYYNGEERAKGNILERFSAQQFPDLHSELNLSSLELGDSALYFCASSVGTGRYNEQFFGPGTRLTVL.

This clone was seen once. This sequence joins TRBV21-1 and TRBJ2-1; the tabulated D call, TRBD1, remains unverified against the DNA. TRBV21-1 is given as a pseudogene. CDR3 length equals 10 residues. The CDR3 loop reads CASSHPEQFF. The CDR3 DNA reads TGTGCCAGCAGCCATCCAGAGCAGTTCTTC.

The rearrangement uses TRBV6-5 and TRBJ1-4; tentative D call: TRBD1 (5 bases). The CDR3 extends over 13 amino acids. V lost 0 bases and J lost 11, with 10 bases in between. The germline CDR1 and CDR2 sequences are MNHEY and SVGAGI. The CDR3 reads CASSYSPGWKLFF. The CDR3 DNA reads TGTGCCAGCAGTTACTCACCAGGGTGGAAACTGTTTTTT.

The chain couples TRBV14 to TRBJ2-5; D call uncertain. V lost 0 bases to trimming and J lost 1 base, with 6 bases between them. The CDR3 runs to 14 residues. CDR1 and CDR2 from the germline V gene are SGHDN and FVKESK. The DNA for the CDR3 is TGTGCCAGCAGCCAAGATCGCGCCCAAGAGACCCAGTACTTC. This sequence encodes CASSQDRAQETQYF.

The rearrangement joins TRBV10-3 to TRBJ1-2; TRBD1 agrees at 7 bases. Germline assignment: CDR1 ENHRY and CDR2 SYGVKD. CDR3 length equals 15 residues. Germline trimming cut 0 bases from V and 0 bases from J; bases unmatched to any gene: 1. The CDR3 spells CAISESGTANYGYTF. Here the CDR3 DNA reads TGTGCCATCAGTGAGTCGGGGACAGCTAACTATGGCTACACCTTC.

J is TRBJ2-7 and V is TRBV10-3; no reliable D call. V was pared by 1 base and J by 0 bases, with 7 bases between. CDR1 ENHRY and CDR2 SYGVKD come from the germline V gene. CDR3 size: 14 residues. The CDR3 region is CAISEYGYSYEQYV. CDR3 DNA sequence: TGTGCCATCAGTGAGTACGGGTACTCCTACGAGCAGTACGTC.

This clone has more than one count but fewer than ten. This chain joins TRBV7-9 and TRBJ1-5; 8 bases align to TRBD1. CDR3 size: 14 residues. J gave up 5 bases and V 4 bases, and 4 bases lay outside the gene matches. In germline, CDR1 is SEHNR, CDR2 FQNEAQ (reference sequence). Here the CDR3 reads CASSSTGGDQPQHF. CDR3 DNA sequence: TGTGCCAGCAGCTCAACAGGGGGAGATCAGCCCCAGCATTTT.

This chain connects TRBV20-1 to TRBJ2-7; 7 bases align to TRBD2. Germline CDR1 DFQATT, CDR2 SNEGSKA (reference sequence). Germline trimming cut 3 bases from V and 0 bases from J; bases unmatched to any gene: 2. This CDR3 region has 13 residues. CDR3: CSASPGGSYEQYF. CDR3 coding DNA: TGCAGTGCTAGTCCGGGGGGCTCCTACGAGCAGTACTTC.

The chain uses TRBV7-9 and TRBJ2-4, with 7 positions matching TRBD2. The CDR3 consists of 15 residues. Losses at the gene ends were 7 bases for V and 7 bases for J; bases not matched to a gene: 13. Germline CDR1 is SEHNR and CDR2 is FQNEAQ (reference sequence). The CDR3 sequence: CASNPGGGPGNIQYF. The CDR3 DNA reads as TGTGCCAGCAACCCGGGGGGAGGGCCCGGCAACATTCAGTACTTC.

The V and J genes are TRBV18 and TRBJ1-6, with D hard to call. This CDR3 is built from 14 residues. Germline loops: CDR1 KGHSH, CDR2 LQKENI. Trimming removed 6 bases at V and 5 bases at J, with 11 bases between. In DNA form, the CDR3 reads TGTGCCAGCTCCTGGCAGCGTGATAATTCACCCCTCCACTTT. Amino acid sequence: CASSWQRDNSPLHF.

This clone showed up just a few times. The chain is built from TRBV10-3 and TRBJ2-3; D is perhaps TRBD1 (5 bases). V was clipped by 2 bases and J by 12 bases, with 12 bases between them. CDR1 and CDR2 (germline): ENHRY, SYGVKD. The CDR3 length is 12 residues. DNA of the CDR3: TGTGCCATCAGTGAGAGCCAGGGAAGTCAGTATTTT. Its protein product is CAISESQGSQYF.

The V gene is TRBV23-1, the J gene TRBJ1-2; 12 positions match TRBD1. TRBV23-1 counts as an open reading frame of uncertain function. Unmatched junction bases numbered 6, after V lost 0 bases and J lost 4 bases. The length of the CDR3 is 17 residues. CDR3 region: CASSQSYGTGGSYGYTF. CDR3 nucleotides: TGCGCCAGCAGTCAATCGTACGGGACAGGGGGCTCCTATGGCTACACCTTC.

The CDR3 bases are TGTGCCAGCAGCCAAGCTACAGATACGCAGTATTTT. Its protein is CASSQATDTQYF. The chain has TRBV3-1 (or the pseudogene TRBV3-2) and TRBJ2-3; D is unclear. CDR1 LGHDT and CDR2 YNNKEL come from the germline V gene (reference sequence). V was shortened by 1 base and J by 3 bases, with 2 bases between the two germline ends. The CDR3 is 12 amino acids.

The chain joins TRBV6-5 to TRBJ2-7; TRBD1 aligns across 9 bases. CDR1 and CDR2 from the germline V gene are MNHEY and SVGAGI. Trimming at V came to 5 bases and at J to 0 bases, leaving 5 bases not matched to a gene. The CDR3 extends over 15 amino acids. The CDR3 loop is CASSRGTGSSYEQYV. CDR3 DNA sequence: TGTGCCAGCAGTAGGGGGACAGGGAGCTCCTACGAGCAGTACGTC.

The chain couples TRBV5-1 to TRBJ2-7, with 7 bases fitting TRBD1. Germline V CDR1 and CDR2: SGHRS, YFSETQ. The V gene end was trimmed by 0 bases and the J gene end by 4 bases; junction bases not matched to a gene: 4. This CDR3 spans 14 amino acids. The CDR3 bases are TGCGCCAGCAGCTTGGTTAACAGGGGTTACGAGCAGTACTTC. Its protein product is CASSLVNRGYEQYF.

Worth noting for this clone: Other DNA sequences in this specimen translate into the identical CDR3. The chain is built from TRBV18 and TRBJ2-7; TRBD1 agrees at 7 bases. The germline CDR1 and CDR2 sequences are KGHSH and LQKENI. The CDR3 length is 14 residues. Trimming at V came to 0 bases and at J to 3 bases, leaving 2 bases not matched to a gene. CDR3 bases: TGTGCCAGCTCACCACCGGGACAGAACTACGAGCAGTACTTC. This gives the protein CASSPPGQNYEQYF.

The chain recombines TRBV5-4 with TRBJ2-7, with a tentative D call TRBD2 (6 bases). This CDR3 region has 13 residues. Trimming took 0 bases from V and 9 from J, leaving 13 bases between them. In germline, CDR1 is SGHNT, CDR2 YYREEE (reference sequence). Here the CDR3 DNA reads TGTGCCAGCAGCTTGGGTGAAGGGACTGGGCAGTACTTC. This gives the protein CASSLGEGTGQYF.

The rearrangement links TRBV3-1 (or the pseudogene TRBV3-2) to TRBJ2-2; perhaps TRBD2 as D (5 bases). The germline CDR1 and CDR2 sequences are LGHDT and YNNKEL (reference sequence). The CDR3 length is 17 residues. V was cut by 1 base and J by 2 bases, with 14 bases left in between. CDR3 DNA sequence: TGTGCCAGCAGCCAAGGCCCTGGTGCTAGCAACACCGGGGAGCTGTTTTTT. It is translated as CASSQGPGASNTGELFF.

The CDR3 sequence: CASRGGTNEKLFF. In DNA, the CDR3 is TGCGCCAGCAGGGGAGGGACTAATGAAAAACTGTTTTTT. The chain carries TRBV5-1 and TRBJ1-4, with unresolved D. CDR1 SGHRS and CDR2 YFSETQ come from the germline V gene. Trimming cost V 5 bases and J 2 bases, with 7 bases left between them. The CDR3 totals 13 residues.

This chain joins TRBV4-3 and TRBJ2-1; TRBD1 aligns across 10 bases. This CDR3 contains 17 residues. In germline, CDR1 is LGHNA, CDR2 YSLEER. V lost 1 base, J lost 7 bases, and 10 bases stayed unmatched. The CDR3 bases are TGCGCCAGCAGCCAAGGGACAGGACAGGGGGGATGGAATGAGCAGTTCTTC. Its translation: CASSQGTGQGGWNEQFF.